The clone carrying this T cell receptor beta chain was recorded at least ten times. Its antigen is undetermined. This entry comes from a study of immune heterogeneity within non-small cell lung tumors. As template, the study used bulk tumor genomic DNA at around 590 ng per sample. In surgery, several biopsies were collected from each primary tumor at widely spaced sites. Enrolled individuals presented with untreated, newly diagnosed non-small cell lung cancer and received curative surgery. The TCR beta CDR3 region was amplified by multiplex PCR employing 32 V and 13 J primers. Using its own MiXCR run on the multiplex PCR reads, TCRdb lists one record per CDR3 protein. The sample records tens of thousands of distinct CDR3 sequences, around 30% being singletons. Findings and limits, study-wide: Individual patients mostly differed in their high-frequency T-cell receptor beta clonotypes. A moderate but significant correlation was observed between local T-cell clonality and local tumor mutational burden (R approximately 0.31). Site-unique high-frequency clones occurred alongside identical dominant CDR3 beta clonotypes that recurred across tumor sites within a patient.

The CDR3 totals 15 residues. The V gene end was trimmed by 5 bases and the J gene end by 7 bases; junction bases not matched to a gene: 14. CDR1 is DFQATT and CDR2 is SNEGSKA in the germline V gene (reference sequence). Sequencing was carried out using lung tumor tissue. The sequence was collected from a man in his forties or fifties with non-small cell lung cancer. V usage is TRBV20-1 and J usage is TRBJ2-7; 10 bases are a match to TRBD2. The CDR3 bases are TGCAGTGCTCCCGGACCAGCGGGAGGGCCGGGGGAGCAGTACTTC. Translated: CSAPGPAGGPGEQYF.